This T cell receptor (beta chain) was sequenced for a study of spatial heterogeneity in lung cancer. Study-level background: Where present, follow-up PBMC were sequenced a median of roughly two years after resection.

TCRdb passed the 5' RACE reads through MiXCR, listing each CDR3 protein once. The profile shows under 150,000 distinct CDR3 sequences, 10% to 12% of them singletons. Time point noted: blood at routine non-recurrence follow-up after resection. This receptor was taken from a female donor with early-stage non-small cell lung cancer. Sequenced material: PBMCs, taken at follow-up.

CDR3 coding DNA: TGTGCCAGCAGTTTATGGGGTCCGCGGAGAAGCTCCTATAATTCACCCCTCCACTTT. Protein product: CASSLWGPRRSSYNSPLHF. The chain has TRBV27 and TRBJ1-6; D gene unclear. There are 19 residues in the CDR3. Germline CDR1 reads MNHEY; CDR2 reads SMNVEV (reference sequence). Trimming removed 1 base from V and 0 bases from J, with 16 bases in between.